Presented here are 23 T cell receptor beta chains from one specimen sequenced in a study of vaccination effects on CD4 cells after COVID-19. Repertoires were generated with immunoSEQ multiplex PCR, while TCRdb's copy carries only in-frame clones and drops some. Of 60,000 to 85,000 clones listed, 74% are singletons. Before sequencing took place, the ViraFEST assay used viral peptide pools to expand antigen-specific CD4+ T cells. Having been cultured for around nine days, the cells underwent CD4+ T cell isolation. The participants, recipients of two vaccine doses, got either BNT162b2 or mRNA-1273. Antigens of these TCRs are unknown. The specimen was CD4+ T cells from PBMCs cultured with HCoV-229E spike peptides, collected after COVID-19 vaccination. The receptors here all came from a human donor who received a COVID-19 vaccine.

The chain carries TRBV18 and TRBJ2-7; D gene ambiguous. CDR1 is KGHSH and CDR2 is LQKENI in the germline V gene. The CDR3 covers 14 residues. The V gene lost 3 bases and the J gene lost 3 bases, with 12 bases spanning the gap. CDR3 coding DNA: TGTGCCAGCTCACCCAGGCATTCAGACTACGAGCAGTACGTC. This encodes CASSPRHSDYEQYV.

V gene TRBV27 combines with J gene TRBJ2-5; D gene unclear. This CDR3 has 13 amino acids. Germline CDR1 MNHEY, CDR2 SMNVEV (reference sequence). Between the trimmed V and J ends, which lost 6 bases and 1 base, there was a span of 9 bases. The CDR3 reads CASRAGIQETQYF. Written as DNA, the CDR3 is TGTGCCAGCAGAGCAGGAATCCAAGAGACCCAGTACTTC.

This clone was seen a handful of times. The rearrangement links TRBV4-1 to TRBJ1-2; D ambiguous. This CDR3 comprises 14 residues. The V gene's germline CDR1 is MGHRA and CDR2 YSYEKL. V lost 0 bases to trimming and J lost 2 bases, with 7 bases between them. The CDR3 sequence is CASSQDRINYGYTF. The CDR3 DNA is TGCGCCAGCAGCCAAGACAGGATAAACTATGGCTACACCTTC.

V is TRBV6-6 and J is TRBJ1-6, with a possible D match to TRBD1 (5 bases). The CDR3 covers 16 residues. Germline-derived CDR1 and CDR2 are MNHNY and SVGAGI (reference sequence). The V end lost 5 bases, the J end lost 0 bases, and 11 bases lay between the germline ends. The CDR3: CASSPLDSSYNSPLHF. In DNA form, the CDR3 reads TGTGCCAGCAGTCCCTTAGACAGCTCCTATAATTCACCCCTCCACTTT.

The chain is built from TRBV7-2 and TRBJ2-2; no firm D call. Trimming shortened V by 5 bases and J by 1 base, and 8 bases separated the two germline ends. CDR3 length: 14 residues. Per the germline V gene, CDR1 is SGHTA and CDR2 is FQGNSA. The CDR3 loop is CASSPVGNTGELFF. CDR3 DNA: TGTGCCAGCAGCCCAGTCGGGAACACCGGGGAGCTGTTTTTT.

The chain combines TRBV10-3 with TRBJ2-5; 7 bases fit TRBD1. Germline V gives CDR1 ENHRY, CDR2 SYGVKD. This CDR3 is 13 amino acids long. V shed 4 bases and J 2 bases; nucleotides not matched to a gene: 1. This chain's CDR3 is CAISGQGQETQYF. For the CDR3, the DNA is TGTGCCATCAGTGGACAGGGTCAAGAGACCCAGTACTTC.

The V gene is TRBV6-6, the J gene TRBJ1-1; tentatively, D is TRBD1 (6 bases). Trimming stripped 5 bases from V and 6 bases from J, with 10 bases between. Germline V gene lookup returns CDR1 MNHNY and CDR2 SVGAGI (reference sequence). CDR3 size: 12 residues. This CDR3 is CASSPWTAEAFF. The CDR3 DNA reads TGTGCCAGCAGTCCCTGGACAGCTGAAGCTTTCTTT.

The chain joins TRBV28 to TRBJ1-5; TRBD1 might be the D (5 bases). Germline-derived CDR1 and CDR2 are MDHEN and SYDVKM. V was shortened by 7 bases and J by 0 bases, with 13 bases between the two germline ends. CDR3 size: 15 residues. CDR3: CASTSGTYSNQPQHF. The CDR3 DNA is TGTGCCAGCACCTCGGGGACGTATAGCAATCAGCCCCAGCATTTT.

The chain is built from TRBV7-6 and TRBJ2-5, with TRBD2 matching over 8 bases. Per germline, CDR1 SGHVS and CDR2 FNYEAQ. There are 14 residues in the CDR3. J gave up 2 bases and V 2 bases, and 1 base lay outside the gene matches. The CDR3 region is CASSLPGGQETQYF. CDR3 DNA: TGTGCCAGCAGCTTACCGGGGGGGCAAGAGACCCAGTACTTC.

The rearrangement links TRBV12-3 or TRBV12-4 to TRBJ2-1; D ambiguous. V was shortened by 7 bases and J by 5 bases, with 12 bases between the two germline ends. The length of the CDR3 is 13 residues. DNA for the CDR3: TGTGCCAGCAATCGTCAGGTTAACAATGAGCAGTTCTTC. Its translation: CASNRQVNNEQFF.

The chain recombines TRBV3-1 (or the pseudogene TRBV3-2) with TRBJ2-1, with D possibly TRBD1 on 6 matching bases. This CDR3 region has 15 residues. The germline CDR1 and CDR2 sequences are LGHDT and YNNKEL (reference sequence). Between the trimmed V and J ends, which lost 1 base and 7 bases, there was a span of 14 bases. CDR3 DNA: TGTGCCAGCAGCCAAGTTACAGGGTCGGGTAATGAGCAGTTCTTC. Its translation is CASSQVTGSGNEQFF.

J is TRBJ2-2 and V is TRBV5-1; D is unresolved. V was trimmed by 4 bases and J by 5 bases, leaving 12 bases between them. This CDR3 has 14 residues. Germline V gives CDR1 SGHRS, CDR2 YFSETQ. The CDR3 coding sequence is TGCGCCAGCAGCCCAGACTCTGGTACCGGGGAGCTGTTTTTT. Translating gives CASSPDSGTGELFF. The complete variable domain, with remaining parts taken from reference TRBV5-1 and TRBJ2-2, reads KAGVTQTPRYLIKTRGQQVTLSCSPISGHRSVSWYQQTPGQGLQFLFEYFSETQRNKGNFPGRFSGRQFSNSRSEMNVSTLELGDSALYLCASSPDSGTGELFFGEGSRLTVL.

This clone has more than one count but fewer than ten. V gene TRBV5-1 combines with J gene TRBJ2-3; TRBD2 agrees at 11 bases. V lost 2 bases and J lost 2; bases outside the gene matches: 1. Germline CDR1 and CDR2: SGHRS and YFSETQ. The CDR3 totals 15 residues. The CDR3 sequence: CASSFSGGATDTQYF. The CDR3 nucleotides read TGCGCCAGCAGCTTTAGCGGGGGGGCCACAGATACGCAGTATTTT.

In this sample, this clone turned up once. The chain links TRBV9 to TRBJ2-5, with unresolved D. Germline V CDR1 and CDR2: SGDLS, YYNGEE. Trimming cost V 2 bases and J 2 bases, with 4 bases left between them. This CDR3 is built from 12 residues. In DNA form, the CDR3 reads TGTGCCAGCAGCGTTTCTCAAGAGACCCAGTACTTC. It encodes CASSVSQETQYF.

The V gene is TRBV7-8, the J gene TRBJ1-2; no clear D gene. The V gene lost 5 bases and the J gene lost 4 bases, with 5 bases spanning the gap. Germline V gene data show CDR1 as SGHVS and CDR2 as FQNEAQ. The CDR3 totals 11 residues. The CDR3 loop reads CASSPSYGYTF. The DNA for the CDR3 is TGTGCCAGCAGCCCGTCCTATGGCTACACCTTC.

The chain joins TRBV6-4 to TRBJ2-5; TRBD2 agrees at 7 bases. Germline loops: CDR1 MRHNA, CDR2 SNTAGT. This CDR3 spans 14 amino acids. V shed 4 bases, J shed 5 bases, and the junction held 7 bases outside the gene matches. Written as DNA, the CDR3 is TGTGCCAGCAGTGCACTAGCGTCGCGGGAGACCCAGTACTTC. Encoded protein: CASSALASRETQYF.

This sequence joins TRBV5-5 and TRBJ2-5; 7 bases match TRBD2. The germline V gene encodes CDR1 SGHKS and CDR2 YYEKEE (reference sequence). CDR3 length: 14 amino acids. After removal of 0 bases from V and 4 bases from J, the junction contained 3 bases not matched to a gene. CDR3 sequence (DNA): TGTGCCAGCAGCTTGGCCTGGGGGGGAGAGACCCAGTACTTC. This sequence encodes CASSLAWGGETQYF. The variable domain in full, completed from reference TRBV5-5 and TRBJ2-5, reads DAGVTQSPTHLIKTRGQQVTLRCSPISGHKSVSWYQQVLGQGPQFIFQYYEKEERGRGNFPDRFSARQFPNYSSELNVNALLLGDSALYLCASSLAWGGETQYFGPGTRLLVL.

This chain links TRBV19 with TRBJ2-1; 8 bases agree with TRBD1. This CDR3 is built from 15 residues. CDR1 is LNHDA and CDR2 is SQIVND in the germline V gene (reference sequence). V was clipped by 2 bases and J by 6 bases; unmatched bases: 6. CDR3 nucleotides: TGTGCCAGTAGTATACGAGGACAGGGACTCAATGAGCAGTTCTTC. Translated, it gives CASSIRGQGLNEQFF. The variable domain in full, completed from reference TRBV19 and TRBJ2-1, reads DGGITQSPKYLFRKEGQNVTLSCEQNLNHDAMYWYRQDPGQGLRLIYYSQIVNDFQKGDIAEGYSVSREKKESFPLTVTSAQKNPTAFYLCASSIRGQGLNEQFFGPGTRLTVL.

The genes are TRBV2 and TRBJ2-2; 7 nucleotides match TRBD2. Germline loops: CDR1 SNHLY, CDR2 FYNNEI. The CDR3 loop spans 13 amino acids. The trim removed 6 bases at V and 6 bases at J, leaving 4 bases unmatched. CDR3 nucleotide sequence: TGTGCCAGCAGCCGCCGGGGGGCCGGGGAGCTGTTTTTT. It specifies CASSRRGAGELFF.

For the CDR3, the DNA is TGCGCCAGCAGCTTGGTGGGGGGACAACAAGAGACCCAGTACTTC. Its translation is CASSLVGGQQETQYF. J is TRBJ2-5 and V is TRBV5-1, with D perhaps TRBD1 or TRBD2 (6 bases each). Trimming pared 0 bases from V and 2 bases from J, leaving 11 bases between. The CDR3 loop spans 15 amino acids. From germline, CDR1 is SGHRS and CDR2 YFSETQ.

The CDR3 region has the DNA TGTGCCAGCAGCCAAGATCGGGACAGGGGGATTGAAAAACTGTTTTTT. Protein: CASSQDRDRGIEKLFF. V and J are TRBV4-2 and TRBJ1-4, with 11 nucleotides matching TRBD1. The CDR3 runs 16 residues. The germline V gene has CDR1 LGHNA and CDR2 YNFKEQ. The J segment lost 7 bases and the V segment lost 0 bases, leaving 4 bases of the junction unmatched.

DNA for the CDR3: TGTGCCAGCAGATACAGGGGGGGTGATGAAAAACTGTTTTTT. Its protein product is CASRYRGGDEKLFF. V is TRBV2 and J is TRBJ1-4, with TRBD1 matching over 8 bases. V shed 6 bases, J shed 6 bases, and the junction held 6 bases outside the gene matches. Germline V lookup: CDR1 SNHLY, CDR2 FYNNEI. The CDR3 extends over 14 amino acids.

The chain links TRBV7-6 to TRBJ2-1, with 9 bases aligning to TRBD2. The V gene's germline CDR1 is SGHVS and CDR2 FNYEAQ. V lost 0 bases and J lost 2; bases outside the gene matches: 2. The CDR3 covers 16 residues. CDR3 amino acids: CASSLARGGAYNEQFF. CDR3 nucleotide sequence: TGTGCCAGCAGCTTAGCGCGCGGGGGGGCCTACAATGAGCAGTTCTTC.